This T cell receptor (beta chain) originates from a study of brain T cells in children with intractable seizures. This table comes from immunoSEQ multiplex PCR, and its TCRdb copy is limited to in-frame clones, with some not included. This repertoire shows about 320,000 clones, roughly 93% found once; its top ten account for 4.5% to 7%. Time point indicated: blood from clinic visit 5 months post-surgery; TSC patient then seizure free. Looked up from germline, CDR1 is SGHRS and CDR2 is YFSETQ. The CDR3 runs 15 residues. V was pared by 1 base and J by 9 bases, with 9 bases of the junction left unmatched.

The sample in question was peripheral blood, obtained around 5 months after surgery. The TCR sequence derives from a boy less than two years old with tuberous sclerosis and intractable seizures. V and J are TRBV5-1 and TRBJ2-1, with 8 bases aligning to TRBD2. The DNA for the CDR3 is TGCGCCAGCAGCTTGTCTACGGGAGGGCCGGGTGAGCAGTTCTTC. It translates to CASSLSTGGPGEQFF.